A single sample is the source of the 2 T cell receptor beta chains below, sequenced in a study of regulatory T cells in long-lasting Graves disease. Time point denoted: newly diagnosed GD, antithyroid drugs for less than 3 months. The TCR library was made from RNA extracted from PBMCs. The authors built TCR beta libraries using iRepertoire HTBI primers and Arm-PCR of CDR3 regions. TCRdb recomputed calls from the multiplex PCR reads with MiXCR, one row per CDR3 protein. The sample includes a few hundred thousand distinct CDR3 sequences, 16% seen only once; the top ten take about 27%. A further study also used this sample, focusing on T cells in Graves' hyperthyroidism and ophthalmopathy.

Material: peripheral blood mononuclear cells (PBMCs), obtained at new diagnosis, from a patient treated with antithyroid drugs. The receptor source for this set is a man aged 40-49 years with Graves disease.

This clonotype was detected ten times or more. Here the CDR3 DNA reads TGTGCCAGCAGCAAGCCGGGACTAGCGGGGATGTACAATGAGCAGTTCTTC. This sequence encodes CASSKPGLAGMYNEQFF. J is TRBJ2-1 and V is TRBV9, with TRBD2 identical over 13 bases. The V segment lost 4 bases and the J segment 4 bases; nucleotides outside the gene matches: 8. The CDR3 runs 17 residues. Germline V gene data show CDR1 as SGDLS and CDR2 as YYNGEE.

This clonotype showed up many times. The chain links TRBV3-1 to TRBJ1-4; D is ambiguous. Germline CDR1 is LGHDT and CDR2 is YNNKEL (reference sequence). The V and J ends lost 4 bases and 7 bases respectively, with 7 bases between them. The length of the CDR3 is 12 residues. This CDR3 is CASSRPSEKLFF. CDR3 in DNA: TGTGCCAGCAGCCGCCCTAGTGAAAAACTGTTTTTT.